The 3 T cell receptor beta chains listed next were all sequenced from one sample in a study of CD8 T cells in ankylosing spondylitis. Each CDR3 protein is one row after TCRdb ran MiXCR on the 5' RACE reads. The sample yields about 360,000 distinct CDR3 sequences, roughly 22% seen once. Sequencing was carried out using blood, either unsorted or a sorted T cell fraction (not recorded which). These receptors were taken from a male donor with ankylosing spondylitis or in good health (not recorded which).

The V and J genes are TRBV11-1 and TRBJ2-7; D is possibly TRBD2 (6 bases). Germline values: CDR1 SGHAT, CDR2 FQDESV (reference sequence). V was clipped by 5 bases and J by 4 bases, with 12 bases between them. This CDR3 region has 13 residues. DNA of the CDR3: TGTGCCAGCAGCCCAGCGGGCCGTTACGAGCAGTACTTC. Encoded protein: CASSPAGRYEQYF. Full variable domain (remainder filled in from reference TRBV11-1 and TRBJ2-7): EAEVAQSPRYKITEKSQAVAFWCDPISGHATLYWYRQILGQGPELLVQFQDESVVDDSQLPKDRFSAERLKGVDSTLKIQPAELGDSAMYLCASSPAGRYEQYFGPGTRLTVT.

This clonotype was picked up a small number of times. The chain recombines TRBV2 with TRBJ2-3; D gene unclear. The germline gives CDR1 SNHLY, CDR2 FYNNEI. V was cut by 1 base and J by 5 bases, with 7 bases left in between. CDR3 length: 13 residues. The CDR3: CASSEEARDTQYF. DNA of the CDR3: TGTGCCAGCAGTGAAGAGGCAAGAGATACGCAGTATTTT.

The table lists this clonotype with a few counts. V is TRBV29-1 and J is TRBJ2-3; 8 bases match TRBD2. Germline values: CDR1 SQVTM, CDR2 ANQGSEA. V shed 7 bases and J 0 bases; nucleotides not matched to a gene: 9. This CDR3 comprises 15 residues. The CDR3 loop is CSAVPGGLSTDTQYF. CDR3 DNA sequence: TGCAGCGCCGTCCCGGGGGGGCTTAGCACAGATACGCAGTATTTT.